Listed below are T cell receptor beta chains from one sample, sequenced in a study of follicular helper T cells after annual influenza vaccination. Sequencing was performed with immunoSEQ multiplex PCR; in TCRdb, only in-frame clones are kept and a portion is missing. This table holds about 4,800 clones, around 80% found once. The source was CXCR5+ CD38- circulating T follicular helper cells from blood, collected 7 days after influenza vaccination. All receptors come from an adult who received the influenza vaccine. Each CDR3 is given with its conserved first and last residue. Fields, in order: V gene, clone size, J gene, D gene, CDR3 protein, CDR3 DNA. D genes are given only for firm matches. Some rows have no size entry. The others give once, few or many, or a class for an expanded clone.

TRBV18,.,TRBJ1-2,.,CASSPVDGSYGYTF,TGTGCCAGCTCACCAGTCGACGGATCCTATGGCTACACCTTC
TRBV2,.,TRBJ1-2,TRBD1,CASSAGQLYGYTF,TGTGCCAGCAGTGCGGGACAGCTATATGGCTACACCTTC
TRBV2,few,TRBJ2-7,TRBD2,CASTGRAADEQYF,TGTGCCAGCACCGGGAGGGCAGCCGACGAGCAGTACTTC
TRBV2,.,TRBJ1-6,TRBD1,CASSVDRGNNSPLHF,TGTGCCAGCAGTGTAGACAGGGGGAATAATTCACCCCTCCACTTT
TRBV7-8,.,TRBJ2-1,.,CASSLTGTTGGRQFF,TGTGCCAGCAGCTTAACCGGGACTACAGGGGGGAGGCAGTTCTTC
TRBV19,.,TRBJ1-2,TRBD1,CASSLHRGLIYGYTF,TGTGCCAGTAGTCTACACAGGGGACTCATCTATGGCTACACCTTC
TRBV10-3,.,TRBJ1-2,TRBD1,CAISELSGTGNRGYTF,TGTGCCATCAGTGAGTTATCCGGGACAGGGAATAGGGGCTACACCTTC
TRBV2,.,TRBJ1-6,.,CASSGASGGRGNSPLHF,TGTGCCAGCAGTGGAGCATCCGGTGGCAGGGGTAATTCACCCCTCCACTTT
TRBV9,.,TRBJ1-2,.,CASSVDTAPSYGYTF,TGTGCCAGCAGCGTAGATACAGCCCCTAGCTATGGCTACACCTTC
TRBV6-5,.,TRBJ2-2,.,CASSYFSGTGELFF,TGTGCCAGCAGTTACTTCAGCGGCACCGGGGAGCTGTTTTTT
TRBV11-2,.,TRBJ2-7,.,CASSFGTGWSYEQYF,TGTGCCAGCAGCTTTGGAACAGGATGGTCCTACGAGCAGTACTTC
TRBV7-7,few,TRBJ2-1,.,CASSLGASNNEQFF,TGTGCTAGCAGCTTAGGGGCCTCCAACAATGAGCAGTTCTTC
TRBV6-5,few,TRBJ1-5,TRBD1,CASSQGVTGNQPQHF,TGTGCCAGCAGCCAAGGGGTGACAGGGAACCAGCCCCAGCATTTT
TRBV7-2,.,TRBJ2-6,.,CASSLEVRISGANVLTF,TGTGCCAGCAGCTTAGAAGTGCGCATATCTGGGGCCAACGTCCTGACTTTC
TRBV5-1,.,TRBJ1-2,.,CASRSGTFRGIYGYTF,TGCGCCAGCAGAAGCGGCACATTCCGGGGGATATATGGCTACACCTTC
TRBV19,.,TRBJ1-2,.,CASNDLGLSGYTF,TGTGCCAGTAATGATTTGGGACTATCAGGCTACACCTTC
TRBV27,.,TRBJ1-5,.,CASSFMAGNQPQHF,TGTGCCAGCAGTTTTATGGCAGGTAATCAGCCCCAGCATTTT
TRBV4-2,few,TRBJ1-2,.,CASSQDKEYGYTF,TGTGCCAGCAGCCAAGATAAGGAGTATGGCTACACCTTC
TRBV6-1,once,TRBJ2-7,TRBD2,CASTMASGGTYEQYF,TGTGCCAGCACTATGGCCAGCGGGGGAACCTACGAGCAGTACTTC
TRBV6-5,few,TRBJ1-2,.,CASSYSRNYGYTF,TGTGCCAGCAGTTACTCCCGGAACTATGGCTACACCTTC
TRBV7-2,.,TRBJ2-5,TRBD2,CAIRGGLETQYF,TGTGCCATCCGGGGGGGACTTGAGACCCAGTACTTC
TRBV7-2,.,TRBJ1-1,.,CASRVDSGTAFF,TGTGCCAGCAGAGTTGACAGTGGGACGGCTTTCTTT
TRBV6-5,.,TRBJ2-5,.,CASSYYPISGETQYF,TGTGCCAGCAGTTACTATCCGATCTCGGGGGAGACCCAGTACTTC
TRBV21-1,.,TRBJ2-5,.,CASSKESDIQVLAGDQYQETQYF,TGTGCCAGCAGCAAAGAATCAGACATCCAGGTACTAGCGGGGGACCAGTACCAAGAGACCCAGTACTTC
TRBV7-2,.,TRBJ1-5,.,CASSLGGSGQPQHF,TGTGCCAGCAGTTTAGGGGGGAGCGGTCAGCCCCAGCATTTT
TRBV5-5,.,TRBJ1-2,TRBD1,CASSLTGVLGYGYTF,TGTGCCAGCAGCTTGACAGGGGTTTTGGGCTATGGCTACACCTTC
TRBV2,.,TRBJ2-5,TRBD1,CASSVGQGETQYF,TGTGCCAGCAGTGTGGGACAGGGCGAGACCCAGTACTTC
TRBV12-5,.,TRBJ1-2,.,CASGLQGGYGYTF,TGTGCTAGTGGTCTTCAGGGAGGGTATGGCTACACCTTC
TRBV11-3,once,TRBJ1-2,.,CASSLGTSPGLYGYTF,TGTGCCAGCAGCTTAGGCACCTCACCAGGGCTCTATGGCTACACCTTC
TRBV4-2,.,TRBJ2-7,.,CASSPDMSARSYEQYF,TGTGCCAGCAGCCCCGATATGTCAGCACGCTCCTACGAGCAGTACTTC
TRBV7-9,.,TRBJ1-6,.,CASTPPGYDSPLHF,TGTGCCAGCACCCCCCCTGGCTACGATTCACCCCTCCACTTT
TRBV5-5,.,TRBJ1-2,TRBD1,CASSPITTGHYGYTF,TGTGCCAGCAGCCCCATTACGACAGGGCACTATGGCTACACCTTC
TRBV5-1,.,TRBJ2-3,TRBD2,CASSLSSGGADTQYF,TGCGCCAGCAGCTTGTCCAGCGGGGGGGCGGATACGCAGTATTTT
TRBV7-2,.,TRBJ1-2,TRBD1,CASSATGRDGYTF,TGTGCCAGCAGCGCGACAGGGCGAGATGGCTACACCTTC